This T cell receptor (beta chain) was profiled in a study of CD8+ T cells in alopecia areata. V dropped 4 bases and J dropped 3; count of bases not matched to a gene: 3. There are 15 residues in the CDR3. From germline, CDR1 is LNHDA and CDR2 SQIVND (reference sequence). Extracted RNA was reverse transcribed into cDNA, the sequencing template. Profiling relied on immunoSEQ multiplex PCR, and the TCRdb table lists in-frame clones only, not all of them. This sample has about 120,000 clones; 53% occur once, and the top ten carry approximately 0.46%. Documented treatment: oral pan-JAK inhibitor, 5-10 mg twice daily.

This chain links TRBV19 with TRBJ1-5, with 10 nucleotides matching TRBD1. This clonotype originated in a human donor with alopecia areata. The sequences come from CD4+ T cells sorted from blood, collected at week 4, from a patient treated with tofacitinib. CDR3 sequence (DNA): TGTGCCAGTAGTAAGGGGACAGGGGCCAATCAGCCCCAGCATTTT. This codes for CASSKGTGANQPQHF. The variable domain in full, with the rest retrieved from reference TRBV19 and TRBJ1-5, is DGGITQSPKYLFRKEGQNVTLSCEQNLNHDAMYWYRQDPGQGLRLIYYSQIVNDFQKGDIAEGYSVSREKKESFPLTVTSAQKNPTAFYLCASSKGTGANQPQHFGDGTRLSIL.